Detailed here is one T cell receptor (beta chain). The antigen is undetermined. The data originate from a study of CXCR3-negative and CXCR3-positive naive CD8 T cells. The study's findings and limits: TRB CDR3s of CXCR3-positive naive cells were more hydrophobic than those of CXCR3-negative naive cells. Researchers report CXCR3 expression partially decreased after cryopreservation, with fresh PBMCs used in most assays.

With more than 250,000 cells each, the CD8+ T cell subsets were individually sorted in triplicate. Naive CD8+ T cells showed a CD45RO-CCR7+CD27+CD95- phenotype. cDNA libraries for TRB were generated by 5' RACE incorporating UMI labels. TCRdb re-called the 5' RACE reads and catalogs CDR3 proteins one per entry, DNA excluded. The sample table includes about 5,300 distinct CDR3 sequences. In germline, CDR1 is SQVTM, CDR2 ANQGSEA. CDR3 length: 12 amino acids. The clonotype comes from a human donor in good health. Some clones in this sample may be carry-over from other donors' samples. The gene calls are TRBV29-1 and TRBJ2-1; the D gene TCRdb calls, TRBD1, cannot be checked with no DNA. What was sequenced was naive CXCR3+ CD8+ T cells from blood. The subset denotes: CD45RO-CCR7+CD27+CD95- naive CD8+ T cells expressing CXCR3 (TNR3+). CDR3 region: CSAPGGETEQFF.